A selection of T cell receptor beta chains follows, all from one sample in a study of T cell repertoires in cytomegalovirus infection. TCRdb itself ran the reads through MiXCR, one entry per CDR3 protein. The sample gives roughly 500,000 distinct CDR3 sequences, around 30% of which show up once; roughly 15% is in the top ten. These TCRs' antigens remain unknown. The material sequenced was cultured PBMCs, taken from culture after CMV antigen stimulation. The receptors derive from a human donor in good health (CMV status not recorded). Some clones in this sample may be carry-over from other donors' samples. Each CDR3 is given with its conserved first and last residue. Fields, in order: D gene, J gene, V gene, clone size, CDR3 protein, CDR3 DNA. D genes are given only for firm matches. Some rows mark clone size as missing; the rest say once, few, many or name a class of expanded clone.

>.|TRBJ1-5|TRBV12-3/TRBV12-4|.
CASRSGVSSSPPHF
TGTGCCAGCCGTTCGGGGGTCTCGTCTTCGCCCCCGCATTTT
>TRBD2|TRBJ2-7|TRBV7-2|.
CASSPGLAGPSSYEQYF
TGTGCCAGCAGCCCGGGACTAGCGGGCCCCAGCTCCTACGAGCAGTACTTC
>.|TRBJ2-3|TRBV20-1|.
CSALKAGTDTQYF
TGCAGTGCTCTCAAAGCGGGTACAGATACGCAGTATTTT
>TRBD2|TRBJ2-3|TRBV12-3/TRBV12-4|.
CASTPSGRHTDTQYF
TGTGCCAGCACCCCGAGCGGGAGGCACACAGATACGCAGTATTTT
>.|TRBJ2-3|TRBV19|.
CASSPQRISTDTQYF
TGTGCCAGTAGTCCACAGAGGATCTCCACAGATACGCAGTATTTT
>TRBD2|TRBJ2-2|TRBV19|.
CASESQRENTGELFF
TGTGCCAGCGAAAGCCAGCGGGAGAACACCGGGGAGCTGTTTTTT
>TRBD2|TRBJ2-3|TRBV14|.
CASSQVASGLTDTQYF
TGTGCCAGCAGCCAAGTGGCTAGCGGCCTCACAGATACGCAGTATTTT
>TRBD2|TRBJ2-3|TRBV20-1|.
CSARDPTSGTDTQYF
TGCAGTGCTAGAGACCCCACTAGCGGGACAGATACGCAGTATTTT
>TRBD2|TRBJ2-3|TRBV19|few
CASQPGLAGGGTDTQYF
TGTGCCAGTCAACCGGGACTAGCGGGAGGTGGCACAGATACGCAGTATTTT
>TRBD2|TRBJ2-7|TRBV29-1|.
CSVEVLAGYEQYF
TGCAGCGTTGAAGTACTAGCGGGGTACGAGCAGTACTTC
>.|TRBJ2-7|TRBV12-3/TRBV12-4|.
CASSQQISYEQYF
TGTGCCAGCAGTCAACAGATCTCCTACGAGCAGTACTTC